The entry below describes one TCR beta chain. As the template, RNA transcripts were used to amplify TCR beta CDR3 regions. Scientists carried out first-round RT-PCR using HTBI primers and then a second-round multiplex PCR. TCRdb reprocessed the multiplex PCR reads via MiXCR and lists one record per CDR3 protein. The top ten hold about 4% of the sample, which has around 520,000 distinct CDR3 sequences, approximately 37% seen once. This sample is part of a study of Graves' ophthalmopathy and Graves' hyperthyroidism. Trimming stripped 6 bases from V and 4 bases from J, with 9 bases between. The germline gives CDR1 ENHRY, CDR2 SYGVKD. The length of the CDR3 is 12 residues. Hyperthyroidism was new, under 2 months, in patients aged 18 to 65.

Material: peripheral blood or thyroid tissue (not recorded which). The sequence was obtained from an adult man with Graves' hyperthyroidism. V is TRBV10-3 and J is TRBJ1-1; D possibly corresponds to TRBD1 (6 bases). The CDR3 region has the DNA TGTGCCATCAGGGGGGGGGCCACTGAAGCTTTCTTT. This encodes CAIRGGATEAFF.